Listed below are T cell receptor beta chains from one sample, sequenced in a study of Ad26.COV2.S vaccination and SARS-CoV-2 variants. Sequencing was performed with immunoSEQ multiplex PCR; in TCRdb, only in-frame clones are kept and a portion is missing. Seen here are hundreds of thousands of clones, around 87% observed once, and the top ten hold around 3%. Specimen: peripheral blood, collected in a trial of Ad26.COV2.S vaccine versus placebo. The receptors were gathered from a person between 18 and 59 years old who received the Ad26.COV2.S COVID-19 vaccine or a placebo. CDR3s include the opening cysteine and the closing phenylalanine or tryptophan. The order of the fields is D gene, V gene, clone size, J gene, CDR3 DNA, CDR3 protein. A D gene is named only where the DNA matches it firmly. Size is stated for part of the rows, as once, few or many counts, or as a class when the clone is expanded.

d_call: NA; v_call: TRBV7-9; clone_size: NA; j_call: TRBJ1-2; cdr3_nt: TGTGCCAGCAGCAGAGCTAACTATGGCTACACCTTC; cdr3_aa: CASSRANYGYTF
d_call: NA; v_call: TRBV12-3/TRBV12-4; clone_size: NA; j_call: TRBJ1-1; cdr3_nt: TGTGCCAGCAGGTCTCCCCGGTCTGAAGCTTTCTTT; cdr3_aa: CASRSPRSEAFF
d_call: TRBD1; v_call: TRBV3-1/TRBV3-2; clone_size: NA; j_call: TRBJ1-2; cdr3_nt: TGTGCCAGCAGCCAAACTCAACAGGGGAATGACGGCTACACCTTC; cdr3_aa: CASSQTQQGNDGYTF
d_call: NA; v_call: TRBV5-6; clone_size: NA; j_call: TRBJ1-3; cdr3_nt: TGTGCCAGCAGCTTGAACCCCGGAAACACCATATATTTT; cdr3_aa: CASSLNPGNTIYF
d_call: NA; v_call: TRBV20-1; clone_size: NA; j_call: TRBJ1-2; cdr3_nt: TGCAGTCCCGGGACCCAAACTGGCTACACCTTC; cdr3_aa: CSPGTQTGYTF
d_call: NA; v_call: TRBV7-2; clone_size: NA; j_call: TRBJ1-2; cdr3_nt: TGTGCCAGCAGCCCGCGGGACCTGAGGGGCTACACCTTC; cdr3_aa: CASSPRDLRGYTF
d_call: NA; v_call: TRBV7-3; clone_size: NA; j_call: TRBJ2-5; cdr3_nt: TGTGCCAGCAGCTTAGGACCCCAAGAGACCCAGTACTTC; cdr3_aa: CASSLGPQETQYF
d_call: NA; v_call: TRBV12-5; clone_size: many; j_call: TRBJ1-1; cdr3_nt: TGTGCTAGTGACTACAGGGAAGGGGAAAACACTGAAGCTTTCTTT; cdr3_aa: CASDYREGENTEAFF
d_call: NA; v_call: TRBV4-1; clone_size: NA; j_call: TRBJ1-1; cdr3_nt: TGCGCCAGCAGCCAAGAATTTACGGCAGCAAACACTGAAGCTTTCTTT; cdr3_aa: CASSQEFTAANTEAFF
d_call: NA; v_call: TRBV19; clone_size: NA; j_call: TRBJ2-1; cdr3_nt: TGTGCCAGTCGCCTGGGCAGGGAGAATGAGCAGTTCTTC; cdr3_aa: CASRLGRENEQFF
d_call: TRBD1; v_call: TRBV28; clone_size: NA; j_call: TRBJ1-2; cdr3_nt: TGTGCCAGCAGTTTTTGGCATCTTGGACAGGGGGCCGGTCGTGGCTACACCTTC; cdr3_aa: CASSFWHLGQGAGRGYTF
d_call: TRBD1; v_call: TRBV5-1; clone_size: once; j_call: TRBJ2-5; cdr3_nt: TGCGCCAGCAGCTACGGACAGGGGGAAATTTCAGAGACCCAGTACTTC; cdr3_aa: CASSYGQGEISETQYF
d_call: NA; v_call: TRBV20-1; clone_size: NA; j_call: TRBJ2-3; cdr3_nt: TGCAGTGCTAGTGGGGGGACCGGCACAGATACGCAGTATTTT; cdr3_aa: CSASGGTGTDTQYF
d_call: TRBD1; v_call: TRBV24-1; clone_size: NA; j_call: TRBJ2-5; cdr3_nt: TGTGCCACCGGGGACAGGGGAGAAGAGACCCAGTACTTC; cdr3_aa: CATGDRGEETQYF
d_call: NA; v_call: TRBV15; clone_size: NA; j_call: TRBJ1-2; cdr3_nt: TGTGCCACCAGCAGAGATTTTGGGGCCGGCTACACCTTC; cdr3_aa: CATSRDFGAGYTF
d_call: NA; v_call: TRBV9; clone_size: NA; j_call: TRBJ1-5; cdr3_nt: TGTGCCAGCAGCGTAGGACAGAATCAGCCCCAGCATTTT; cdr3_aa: CASSVGQNQPQHF
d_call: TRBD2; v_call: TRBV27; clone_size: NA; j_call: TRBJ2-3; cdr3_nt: TGTGCCAGCAGTTCGCGGGGGTGGACAGATACGCAGTATTTT; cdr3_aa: CASSSRGWTDTQYF
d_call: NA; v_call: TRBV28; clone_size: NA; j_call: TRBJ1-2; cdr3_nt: TGTGCCAGCAGTGGAGCCAGTACCTATGGCTACACCTTC; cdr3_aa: CASSGASTYGYTF
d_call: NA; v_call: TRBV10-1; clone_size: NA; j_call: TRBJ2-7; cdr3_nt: TGCGCCAGCAGTCTGACACCCGAAGGGAACCTCTACGAGCAGTACTTC; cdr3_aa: CASSLTPEGNLYEQYF
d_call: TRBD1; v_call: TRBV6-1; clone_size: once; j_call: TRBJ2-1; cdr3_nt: TGTGCCAGCAGTGCCCGACGGGACAGCTCCTACAATGAGCAGTTCTTC; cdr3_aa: CASSARRDSSYNEQFF
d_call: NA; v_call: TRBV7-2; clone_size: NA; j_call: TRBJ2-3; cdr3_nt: TGTGCCAGCAGCTTAGCTCCCTTAGGCACAGATACGCAGTATTTT; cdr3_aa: CASSLAPLGTDTQYF
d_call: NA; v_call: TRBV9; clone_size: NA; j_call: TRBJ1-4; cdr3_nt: TGTGCCAGCAGCGTAGTAACTTTTTGGAAACACGCAACTAATGAAAAACTGTTTTTT; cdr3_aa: CASSVVTFWKHATNEKLFF
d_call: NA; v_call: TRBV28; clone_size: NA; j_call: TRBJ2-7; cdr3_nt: TGTGCCAGCAGCCTCCCGCGGGGGCAGGGAAGCTCCTACGAGCAGTACTTC; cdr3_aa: CASSLPRGQGSSYEQYF
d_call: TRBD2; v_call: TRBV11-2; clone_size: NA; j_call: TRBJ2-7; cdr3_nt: TGTGCCAGCAGCCTGACAGGGGCCCCAGGGACTAGCGGGGCCTACGAGCAGTACTTC; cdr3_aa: CASSLTGAPGTSGAYEQYF
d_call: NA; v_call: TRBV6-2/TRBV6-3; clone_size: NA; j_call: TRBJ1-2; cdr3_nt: TGTGCCAGCAGTTACCCTGGAGAATTGGGCTACACCTTC; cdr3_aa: CASSYPGELGYTF
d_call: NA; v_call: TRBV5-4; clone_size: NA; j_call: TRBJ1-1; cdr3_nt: TGTGCCAGCAGCTCGCAGACAGGATGGGGCACTGAAGCTTTCTTT; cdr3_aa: CASSSQTGWGTEAFF
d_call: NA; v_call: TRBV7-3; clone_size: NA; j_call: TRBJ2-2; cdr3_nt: TGTGCCAGCAGCCCCTCGGGGGTCGGGGAGCTGTTTTTT; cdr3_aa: CASSPSGVGELFF
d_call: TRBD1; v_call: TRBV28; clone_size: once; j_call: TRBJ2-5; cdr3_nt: TGTGCCAGCAGTTTATCCACCAACAGGGGGCAGTGGGAGACCCAGTACTTC; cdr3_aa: CASSLSTNRGQWETQYF
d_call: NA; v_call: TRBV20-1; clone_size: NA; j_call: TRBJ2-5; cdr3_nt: TGCAGTGCAGCGTACCAAGAGACCCAGTACTTC; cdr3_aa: CSAAYQETQYF
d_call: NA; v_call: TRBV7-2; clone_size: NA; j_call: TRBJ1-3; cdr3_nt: TGTGCCAGCAGCTCTGGGGATAGGCGACCTGGAAACACCATATATTTT; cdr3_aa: CASSSGDRRPGNTIYF
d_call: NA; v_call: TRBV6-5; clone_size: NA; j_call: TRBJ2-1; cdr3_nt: TGTGCCAGCCCCCCCTCGCGAGCGAGGGGGATTGAGCAGTTCTTC; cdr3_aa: CASPPSRARGIEQFF
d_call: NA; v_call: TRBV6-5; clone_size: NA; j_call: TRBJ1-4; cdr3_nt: TGTGCCAGCAGTTCAAAAGGACACCTTGAAAAACTGTTTTTT; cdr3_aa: CASSSKGHLEKLFF
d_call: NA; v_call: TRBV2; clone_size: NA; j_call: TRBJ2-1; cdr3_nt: TGTGCCAGCAGGGGGTTGCGGAGGGAGTCCTACAATGAGCAGTTCTTC; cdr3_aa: CASRGLRRESYNEQFF
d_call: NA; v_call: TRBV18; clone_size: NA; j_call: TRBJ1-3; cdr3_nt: TGTGCCAGCTCACCCACGGACAGATCTCTGTCTGGAAACACCATATATTTT; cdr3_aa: CASSPTDRSLSGNTIYF
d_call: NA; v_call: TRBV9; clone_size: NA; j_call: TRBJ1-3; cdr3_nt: TGTGCCAGCAGTCCGGGGGACTCTGGAAACACCATATATTTT; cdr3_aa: CASSPGDSGNTIYF
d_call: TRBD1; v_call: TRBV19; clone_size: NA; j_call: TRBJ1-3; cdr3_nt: TGTGCCAGTAGCCGCTGGACAGGGTTGGGAAACACCATATATTTT; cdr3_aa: CASSRWTGLGNTIYF
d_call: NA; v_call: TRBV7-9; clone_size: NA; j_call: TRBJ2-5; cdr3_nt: TGTGCCAGCAGCTTAGCGGGGTTCGTTCAAGAGACCCAGTACTTC; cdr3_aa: CASSLAGFVQETQYF
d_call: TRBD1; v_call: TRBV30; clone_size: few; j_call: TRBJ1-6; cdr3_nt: TGTGCCTGGTCGGACAGGACTTCACCCCTCCACTTT; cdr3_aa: CAWSDRTSPLHF
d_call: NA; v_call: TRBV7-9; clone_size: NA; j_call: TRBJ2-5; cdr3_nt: TGTGCCAGCAGCCCAACTGCGGGACGGGAGACCCAGTACTTC; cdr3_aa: CASSPTAGRETQYF
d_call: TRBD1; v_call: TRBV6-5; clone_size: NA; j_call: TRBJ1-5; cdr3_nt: TGTGCCAGCAGTTTACAGGGGAATAGCAATCAGCCCCAGCATTTT; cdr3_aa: CASSLQGNSNQPQHF
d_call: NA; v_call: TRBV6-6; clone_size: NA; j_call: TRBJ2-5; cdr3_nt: TGTGCCAGCAGCCCGTTCCAAGAGACCCAGTACTTC; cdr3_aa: CASSPFQETQYF